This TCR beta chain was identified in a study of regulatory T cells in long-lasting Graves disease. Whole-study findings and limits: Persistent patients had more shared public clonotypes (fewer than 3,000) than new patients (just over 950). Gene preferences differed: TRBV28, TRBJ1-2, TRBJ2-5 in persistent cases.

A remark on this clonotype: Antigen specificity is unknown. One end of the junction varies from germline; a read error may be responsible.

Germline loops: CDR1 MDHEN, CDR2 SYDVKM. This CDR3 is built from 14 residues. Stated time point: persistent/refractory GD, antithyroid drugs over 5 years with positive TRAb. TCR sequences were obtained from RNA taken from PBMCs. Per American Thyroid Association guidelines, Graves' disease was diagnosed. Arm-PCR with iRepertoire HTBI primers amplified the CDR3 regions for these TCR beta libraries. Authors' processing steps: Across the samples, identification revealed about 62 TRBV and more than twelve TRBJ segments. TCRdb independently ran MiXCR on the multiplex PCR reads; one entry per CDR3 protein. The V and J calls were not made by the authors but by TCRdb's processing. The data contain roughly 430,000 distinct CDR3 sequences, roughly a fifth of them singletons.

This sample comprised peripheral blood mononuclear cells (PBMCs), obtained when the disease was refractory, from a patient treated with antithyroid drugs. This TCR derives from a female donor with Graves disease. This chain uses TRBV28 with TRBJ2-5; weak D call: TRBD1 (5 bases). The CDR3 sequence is CAGSLVGREETQYF. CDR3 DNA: TGTGCCGGCAGTTTGGTGGGCAGGGAAGAGACCCAGTACTTC.